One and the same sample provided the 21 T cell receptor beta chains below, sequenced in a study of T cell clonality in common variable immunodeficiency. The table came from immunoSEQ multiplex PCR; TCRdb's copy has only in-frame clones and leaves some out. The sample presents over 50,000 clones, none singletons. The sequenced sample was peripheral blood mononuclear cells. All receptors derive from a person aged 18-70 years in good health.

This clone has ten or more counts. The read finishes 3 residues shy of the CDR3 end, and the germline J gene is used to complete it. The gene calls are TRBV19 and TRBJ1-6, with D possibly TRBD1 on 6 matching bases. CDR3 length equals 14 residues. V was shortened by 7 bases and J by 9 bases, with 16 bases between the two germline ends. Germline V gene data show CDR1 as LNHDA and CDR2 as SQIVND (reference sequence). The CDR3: CASTSGTHFSPLHF. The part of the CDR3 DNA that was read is TGTGCCAGTACCTCGGGGACACACTTTTCACCC.

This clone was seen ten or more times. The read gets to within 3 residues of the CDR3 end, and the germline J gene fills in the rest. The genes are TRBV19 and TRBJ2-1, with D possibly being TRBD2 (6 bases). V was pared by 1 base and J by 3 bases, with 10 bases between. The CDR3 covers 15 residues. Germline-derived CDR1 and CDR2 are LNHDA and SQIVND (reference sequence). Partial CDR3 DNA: TGTGCCAGTAGTATAGCCCGGGACTTCTACAATGAG. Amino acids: CASSIARDFYNE. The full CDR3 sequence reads CASSIARDFYNEQFF.

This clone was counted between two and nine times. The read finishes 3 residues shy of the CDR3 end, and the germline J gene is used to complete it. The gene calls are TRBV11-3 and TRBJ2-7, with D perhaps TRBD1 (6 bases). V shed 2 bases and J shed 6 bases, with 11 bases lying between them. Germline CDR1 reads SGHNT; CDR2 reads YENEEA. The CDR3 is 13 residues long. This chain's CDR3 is CASSLSQGFEQYF. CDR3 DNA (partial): TGTGCCAGCAGCTTATCCCAGGGGTTCGAG.

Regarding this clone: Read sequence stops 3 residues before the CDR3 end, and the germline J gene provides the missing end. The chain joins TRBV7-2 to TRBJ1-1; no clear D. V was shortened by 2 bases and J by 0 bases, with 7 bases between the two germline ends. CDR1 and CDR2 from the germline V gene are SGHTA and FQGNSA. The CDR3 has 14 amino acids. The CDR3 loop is CASSLQIMNTEAFF. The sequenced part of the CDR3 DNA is TGTGCCAGCAGCTTACAGATCATGAACACTGAA.

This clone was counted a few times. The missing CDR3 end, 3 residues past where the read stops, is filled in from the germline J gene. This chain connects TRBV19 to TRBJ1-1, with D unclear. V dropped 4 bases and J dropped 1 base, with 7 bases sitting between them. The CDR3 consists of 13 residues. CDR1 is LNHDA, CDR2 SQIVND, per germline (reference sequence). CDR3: CASSTPENTEAFF. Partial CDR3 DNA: TGTGCCAGTAGTACACCAGAGAACACTGAA.

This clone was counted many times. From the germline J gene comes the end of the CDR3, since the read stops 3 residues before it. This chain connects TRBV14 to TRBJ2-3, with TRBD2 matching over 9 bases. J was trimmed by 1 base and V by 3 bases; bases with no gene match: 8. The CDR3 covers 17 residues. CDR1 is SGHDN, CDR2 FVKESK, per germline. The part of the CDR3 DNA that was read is TGTGCCAGCAGCCAGCGTAGCGGGAGTATCGGCACAGATACG. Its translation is CASSQRSGSIGTDT. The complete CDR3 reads CASSQRSGSIGTDTQYF.

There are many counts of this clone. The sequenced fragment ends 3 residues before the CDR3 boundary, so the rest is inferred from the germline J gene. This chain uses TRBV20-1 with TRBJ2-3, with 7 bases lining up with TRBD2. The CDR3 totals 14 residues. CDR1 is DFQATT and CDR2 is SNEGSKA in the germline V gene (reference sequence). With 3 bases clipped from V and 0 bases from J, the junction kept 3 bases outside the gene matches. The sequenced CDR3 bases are TGCAGTGCTAGGACTAGCCCTAGCACAGATACG. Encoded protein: CSARTSPSTDT. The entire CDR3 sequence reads CSARTSPSTDTQYF.

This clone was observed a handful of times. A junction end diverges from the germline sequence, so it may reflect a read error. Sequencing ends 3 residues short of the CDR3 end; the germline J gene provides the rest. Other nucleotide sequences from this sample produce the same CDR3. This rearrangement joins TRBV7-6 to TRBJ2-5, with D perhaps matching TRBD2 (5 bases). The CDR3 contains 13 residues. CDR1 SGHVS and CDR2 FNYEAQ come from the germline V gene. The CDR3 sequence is CASSLAHGETQYF. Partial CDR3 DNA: TGTGCCAGCAGCCTAGCACATGGAGAGACC. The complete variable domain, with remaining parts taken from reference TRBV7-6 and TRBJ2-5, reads GAGVSQSPRYKVTKRGQDVALRCDPISGHVSLYWYRQALGQGPEFLTYFNYEAQQDKSGLPNDRFSAERPEGSISTLTIQRTEQRDSAMYRCASSLAHGETQYFGPGTRLLVL.

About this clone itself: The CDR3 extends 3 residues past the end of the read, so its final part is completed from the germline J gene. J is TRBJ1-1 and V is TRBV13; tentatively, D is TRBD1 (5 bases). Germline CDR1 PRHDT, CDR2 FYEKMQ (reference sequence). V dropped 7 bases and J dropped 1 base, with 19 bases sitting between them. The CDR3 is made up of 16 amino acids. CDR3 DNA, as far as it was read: TGTGCCAGCACCCTTAGTGTCAGGACAAAGAACACTGAA. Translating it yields CASTLSVRTKNTE. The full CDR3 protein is CASTLSVRTKNTEAFF.

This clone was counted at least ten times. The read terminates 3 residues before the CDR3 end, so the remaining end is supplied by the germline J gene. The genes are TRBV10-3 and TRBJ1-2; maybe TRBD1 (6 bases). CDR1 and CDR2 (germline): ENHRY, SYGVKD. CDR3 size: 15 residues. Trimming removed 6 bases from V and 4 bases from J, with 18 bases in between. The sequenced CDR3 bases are TGTGCCATCAGGGCCCAGGGGTTGGAGGCCTATGGC. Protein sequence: CAIRAQGLEAYG. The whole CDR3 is CAIRAQGLEAYGYTF.

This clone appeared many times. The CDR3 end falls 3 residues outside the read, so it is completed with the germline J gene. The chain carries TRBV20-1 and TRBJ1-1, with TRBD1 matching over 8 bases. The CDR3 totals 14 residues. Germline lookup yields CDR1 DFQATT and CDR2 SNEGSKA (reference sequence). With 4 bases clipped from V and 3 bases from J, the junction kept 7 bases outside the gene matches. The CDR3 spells CSAISGGAYTEAFF. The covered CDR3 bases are TGCAGTGCTATTTCAGGGGGCGCGTACACTGAA.

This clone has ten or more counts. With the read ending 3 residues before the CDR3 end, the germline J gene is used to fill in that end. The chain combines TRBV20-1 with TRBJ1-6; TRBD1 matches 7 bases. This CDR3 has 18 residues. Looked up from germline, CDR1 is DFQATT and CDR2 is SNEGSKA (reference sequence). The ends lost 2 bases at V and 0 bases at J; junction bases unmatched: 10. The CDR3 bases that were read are TGCAGTGCTAGAATGGGAGCGACAGGGAGCTCCTATAATTCACCC. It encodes CSARMGATGSSYNSP. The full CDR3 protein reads CSARMGATGSSYNSPLHF.

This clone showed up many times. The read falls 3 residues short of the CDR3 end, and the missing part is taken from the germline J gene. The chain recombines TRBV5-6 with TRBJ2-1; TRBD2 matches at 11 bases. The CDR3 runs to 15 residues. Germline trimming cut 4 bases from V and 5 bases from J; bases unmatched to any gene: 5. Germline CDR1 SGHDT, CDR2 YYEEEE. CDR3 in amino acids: CASSPGTSGDNEQFF. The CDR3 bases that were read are TGTGCCAGCAGCCCCGGGACTAGCGGAGACAATGAG.

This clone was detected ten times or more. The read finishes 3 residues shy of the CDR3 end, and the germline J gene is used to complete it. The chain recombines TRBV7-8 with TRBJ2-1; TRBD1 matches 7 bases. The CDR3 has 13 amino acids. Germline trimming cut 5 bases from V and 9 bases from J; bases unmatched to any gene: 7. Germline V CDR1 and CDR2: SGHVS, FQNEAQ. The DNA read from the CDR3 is TGTGCCAGCAGCCCCAGTAACAGGGGTGAG. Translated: CASSPSNRGE. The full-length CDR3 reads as CASSPSNRGEQFF.

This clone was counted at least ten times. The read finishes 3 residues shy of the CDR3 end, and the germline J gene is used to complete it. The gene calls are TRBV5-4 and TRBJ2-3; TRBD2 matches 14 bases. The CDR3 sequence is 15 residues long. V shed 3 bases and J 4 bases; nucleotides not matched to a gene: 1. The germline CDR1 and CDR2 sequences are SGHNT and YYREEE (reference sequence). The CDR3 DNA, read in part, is TGTGCCAGCAGCTCGGGACTAGCGGGAGCAGATACG. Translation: CASSSGLAGADT. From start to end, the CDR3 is CASSSGLAGADTQYF.

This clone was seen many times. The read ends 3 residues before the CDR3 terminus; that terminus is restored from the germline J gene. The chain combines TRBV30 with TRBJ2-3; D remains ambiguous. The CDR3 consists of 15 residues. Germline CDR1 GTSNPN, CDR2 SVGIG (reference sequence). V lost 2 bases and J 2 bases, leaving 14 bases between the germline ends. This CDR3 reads CAWSPITVHTDTQYF. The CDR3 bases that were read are TGTGCCTGGAGTCCCATCACAGTGCACACAGATACG.

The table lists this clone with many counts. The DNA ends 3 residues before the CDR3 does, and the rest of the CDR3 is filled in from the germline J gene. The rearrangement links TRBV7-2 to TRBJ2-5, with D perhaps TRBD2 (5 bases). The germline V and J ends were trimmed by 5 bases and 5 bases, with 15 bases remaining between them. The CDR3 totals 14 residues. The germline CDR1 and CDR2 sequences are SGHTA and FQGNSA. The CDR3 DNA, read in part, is TGTGCCAGCAGCACCGGCCTCTCGGGGGAGACC. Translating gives CASSTGLSGET. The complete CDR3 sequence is CASSTGLSGETQYF.

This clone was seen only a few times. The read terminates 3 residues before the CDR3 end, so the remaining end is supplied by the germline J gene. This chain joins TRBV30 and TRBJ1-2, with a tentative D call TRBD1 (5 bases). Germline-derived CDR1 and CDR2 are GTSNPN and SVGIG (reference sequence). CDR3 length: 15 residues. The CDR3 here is CAWSGLGLTSDTYTF. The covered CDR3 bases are TGTGCCTGGAGTGGGCTGGGACTCACATCCGATACC.

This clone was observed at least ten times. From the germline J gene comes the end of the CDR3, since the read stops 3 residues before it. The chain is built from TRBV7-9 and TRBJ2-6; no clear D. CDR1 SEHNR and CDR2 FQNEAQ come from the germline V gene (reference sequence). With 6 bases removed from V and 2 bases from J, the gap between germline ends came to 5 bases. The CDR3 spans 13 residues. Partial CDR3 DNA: TGTGCCAGCAGTACTCCTGGGGCCAACGTC. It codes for CASSTPGANV. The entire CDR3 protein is CASSTPGANVLTF.

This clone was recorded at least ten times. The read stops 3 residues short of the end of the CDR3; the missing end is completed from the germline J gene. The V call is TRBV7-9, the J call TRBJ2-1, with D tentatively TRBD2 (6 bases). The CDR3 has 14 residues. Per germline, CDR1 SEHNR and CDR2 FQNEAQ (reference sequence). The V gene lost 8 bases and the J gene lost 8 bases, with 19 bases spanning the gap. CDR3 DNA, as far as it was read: TGTGCCAGCGTTATAATGGGACTTGGCCATGAG. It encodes CASVIMGLGHE. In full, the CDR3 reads CASVIMGLGHEQFF.

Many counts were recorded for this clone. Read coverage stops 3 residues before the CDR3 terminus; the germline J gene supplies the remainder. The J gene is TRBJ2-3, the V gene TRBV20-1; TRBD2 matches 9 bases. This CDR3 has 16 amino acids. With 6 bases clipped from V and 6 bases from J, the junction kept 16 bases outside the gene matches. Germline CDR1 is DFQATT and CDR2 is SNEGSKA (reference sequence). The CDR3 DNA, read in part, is TGCAGTGCGCTTTCCGGGACTAGCCGTGTCGGGGATACG. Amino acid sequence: CSALSGTSRVGDT. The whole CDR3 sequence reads CSALSGTSRVGDTQYF.